The clone carrying this T cell receptor (beta chain) was found once. The antigen is unknown. Described time point: week 11, during vaccination. The investigators gave 300 ug of mutant IDH1 20-mer peptide in each vaccine dose, together with topical imiquimod. The sample comes from a study of a mutant IDH1 vaccine in newly diagnosed glioma. Sequencing used immunoSEQ multiplex PCR; TCRdb keeps in-frame clones, though not all of them. Here the sample spans 60,000 or so clones, over 75% being singletons. CDR3 length equals 13 residues. The ends were cut back, 5 bases at V and 2 bases at J, with 9 bases in the middle. The germline CDR1 and CDR2 sequences are SGHKS and YYEKEE (reference sequence).

The sequenced sample was PBMCs, obtained from a glioma patient whose treatment included an IDH1 peptide vaccine. This sequence joins TRBV5-5 and TRBJ2-3; no reliable D call. This sequence was found in a man in his forties or fifties with glioma. CDR3 loop: CASRWAVTDTQYF. The DNA of the CDR3 is TGTGCCAGCAGGTGGGCCGTCACAGATACGCAGTATTTT. Complete variable domain (other parts from reference TRBV5-5 and TRBJ2-3): DAGVTQSPTHLIKTRGQQVTLRCSPISGHKSVSWYQQVLGQGPQFIFQYYEKEERGRGNFPDRFSARQFPNYSSELNVNALLLGDSALYLCASRWAVTDTQYFGPGTRLTVL.